This T cell receptor (beta chain) was identified during a study of blood T cell repertoires in COVID-19. The repertoire was sequenced with immunoSEQ multiplex PCR; TCRdb's copy has only in-frame clones and lacks some. The top ten clones hold 0.99% of a sample with 150,000 to 200,000 clones, about 88% of them seen once. Germline CDR1 is GTSNPN and CDR2 is SVGIG (reference sequence). CDR3 size: 14 residues. The germline V and J ends were trimmed by 1 base and 2 bases, with 9 bases remaining between them. This sequence joins TRBV30 and TRBJ1-5; unclear D gene. The receptor comes from a man between 18 and 29 years old with acute or convalescent COVID-19. Sequenced input: peripheral blood. The CDR3 region is CAWSGGNGNQPQHF. The CDR3 DNA sequence: TGTGCCTGGAGTGGAGGGAATGGCAATCAGCCCCAGCATTTT.